These 3 T cell receptor beta chains came from one sample sequenced in a study of cytomegalovirus exposure and HLA in healthy donors. 60 Vbeta and 13 Jbeta primers were used in PCR. Profiling relied on immunoSEQ multiplex PCR, and the TCRdb table lists in-frame clones only, not all of them. The sample holds about 120,000 clones, roughly 70% seen once. The material sequenced was PBMCs. Receptors originate from a man aged 30-40 years in good health and CMV-seronegative.

The chain is built from TRBV5-4 and TRBJ2-3, with 13 positions matching TRBD2. V lost 2 bases, J lost 4 bases, and 7 bases stayed unmatched. This CDR3 comprises 17 residues. The germline V gene encodes CDR1 SGHNT and CDR2 YYREEE (reference sequence). The CDR3, as DNA: TGTGCCAGCAGCTTTGGACTAGCGGGGGCTGGGCCAGATACGCAGTATTTT. Its translation is CASSFGLAGAGPDTQYF.

V usage is TRBV27 and J usage is TRBJ2-1; D possibly corresponds to TRBD1 (6 bases). Trimming stripped 3 bases from V and 7 bases from J, with 10 bases between. Per the germline V gene, CDR1 is MNHEY and CDR2 is SMNVEV (reference sequence). The CDR3 extends over 13 amino acids. The CDR3 region is CASSFGGVNEQFF. The CDR3 region has the DNA TGTGCCAGCAGTTTTGGGGGCGTTAATGAGCAGTTCTTC.

The V call is TRBV4-3, the J call TRBJ2-1; maybe TRBD2 (5 bases). The CDR3 length is 14 residues. Germline loops: CDR1 LGHNA, CDR2 YSLEER. V was shortened by 3 bases and J by 8 bases, with 14 bases between the two germline ends. In DNA, the CDR3 is TGCGCCAGCAGCCAGAGTGGAGGTGGCGATGAGCAGTTCTTC. Its translation: CASSQSGGGDEQFF.